Following are 25 T cell receptor beta chains from one sample sequenced in a study of cytomegalovirus exposure and HLA in healthy donors. PCR involved 60 Vbeta and 13 Jbeta primers. Data came from immunoSEQ multiplex PCR; TCRdb stores just in-frame clones and leaves some out. Of roughly 220,000 clones in the sample, approximately 79% were seen once. Input material: PBMCs. The origin of the receptors is a man aged 50 or older in good health and CMV-seronegative.

Notes on this clone: This may arise from a read error, as a much more abundant clone is one base away. J is TRBJ1-3 and V is TRBV6-1, with 8 bases that match TRBD1. CDR1 MNHNS and CDR2 SASEGT come from the germline V gene. Germline trimming cut 4 bases from V and 9 bases from J; bases unmatched to any gene: 11. The CDR3 covers 15 residues. CDR3 DNA: TGTGCCAGCAGTGTCGAAACGACAGGGGCCAGCACCATATATTTT. As protein: CASSVETTGASTIYF.

V gene TRBV5-1 combines with J gene TRBJ2-4, with D possibly matching TRBD1 (6 bases). The germline gives CDR1 SGHRS, CDR2 YFSETQ. This CDR3 has 18 residues. Trimming pared 4 bases from V and 0 bases from J, leaving 20 bases between. The CDR3 sequence is CASSLEPGQMLAKNIQYF. The DNA for the CDR3 is TGCGCCAGCAGCCTAGAACCCGGACAGATGCTAGCCAAAAACATTCAGTACTTC.

CDR3 region: CASSLGQGEWETQYF. DNA for the CDR3: TGTGCCAGCTCACTCGGACAGGGTGAATGGGAGACCCAGTACTTC. V and J are TRBV18 and TRBJ2-5; TRBD1 aligns across 8 bases. With V trimmed by 4 bases and J by 5 bases, 9 bases remained unmatched. The CDR3 is made up of 15 amino acids. Germline values: CDR1 KGHSH, CDR2 LQKENI.

CDR3 loop: CASSLDRGRARPLSNTEAFF. For the CDR3, the DNA is TGTGCCAGCAGCTTGGACAGGGGGCGAGCGAGGCCCTTATCTAACACTGAAGCTTTCTTT. The chain uses TRBV5-5 and TRBJ1-1; 9 nucleotides align to TRBD1. J gave up 2 bases and V 0 bases, and 17 bases lay outside the gene matches. The CDR3 extends over 20 amino acids. From germline, CDR1 is SGHKS and CDR2 YYEKEE (reference sequence).

The chain uses TRBV14 and TRBJ1-1; D gene ambiguous. The CDR3 extends over 15 amino acids. Looked up from germline, CDR1 is SGHDN and CDR2 is FVKESK. Between the trimmed V and J ends, which lost 4 bases and 6 bases, there was a span of 18 bases. CDR3 sequence reads: CASSPLGGIVAEAFF. CDR3 sequence (DNA): TGTGCCAGCAGCCCCCTAGGAGGGATCGTCGCTGAAGCTTTCTTT.

The rearrangement links TRBV2 to TRBJ2-5; D is possibly TRBD1 (7 bases). This CDR3 spans 14 amino acids. Germline V gene lookup returns CDR1 SNHLY and CDR2 FYNNEI. The V end was cut by 3 bases, the J end by 6 bases, with 14 bases between. The CDR3 protein is CASSDNRGGKTQYF. The DNA for the CDR3 is TGTGCCAGCAGTGACAACAGGGGCGGGAAGACCCAGTACTTC.

This chain uses TRBV5-4 with TRBJ2-5, with 7 positions matching TRBD1. TRBJ2-7 matches the DNA end more closely, so the J call is doubtful. Per germline, CDR1 SGHNT and CDR2 YYREEE (reference sequence). CDR3 length: 15 residues. The CDR3 nucleotides read TGTGCCAGCAGCATGTCGACAGGGCTCTCCTACGAGCAGTACTTC. Protein product: CASSMSTGLSYEQYF.

Details on this clone: The junction departs from germline at one end; a sequencing error may be responsible. The V call is TRBV25-1, the J call TRBJ2-3; perhaps TRBD1 as D (6 bases). The CDR3 is 15 residues long. Per the germline V gene, CDR1 is MGHDK and CDR2 is SYGVNS. The CDR3 is CVSSGGTSSADTQYF. CDR3 DNA: TGTGTCAGCAGTGGTGGGACATCGAGCGCAGATACGCAGTATTTT.

The V and J genes are TRBV27 and TRBJ2-1; perhaps TRBD2 as D (7 bases). The CDR3 length is 15 residues. With 6 bases removed from V and 9 bases from J, the gap between germline ends came to 21 bases. From germline, CDR1 is MNHEY and CDR2 SMNVEV (reference sequence). CDR3 DNA: TGTGCCAGCAGCCCGAGCGTCGCCGGGGGGCGTGAGCAGTTCTTC. Amino acids: CASSPSVAGGREQFF.

The V gene is TRBV28, the J gene TRBJ2-1, with a weak D call TRBD2 (5 bases). From germline, CDR1 is MDHEN and CDR2 SYDVKM. V lost 7 bases to trimming and J lost 0 bases, with 16 bases between them. The CDR3 consists of 16 residues. The CDR3 DNA sequence: TGTGCCAGCAATAGGGCGGGTTCGAGCTCCTACAATGAGCAGTTCTTC. Translation gives CASNRAGSSSYNEQFF.

The chain employs TRBV5-1 and TRBJ2-7, with TRBD2 matching 15 bases. The CDR3 is 16 amino acids. V shed 4 bases and J 2 bases; nucleotides not matched to a gene: 4. In germline, CDR1 is SGHRS, CDR2 YFSETQ. CDR3 coding DNA: TGCGCCAGCAGCGCGGGACTAGCGGGAGGACCCTACGAGCAGTACTTC. Its translation: CASSAGLAGGPYEQYF.

This clone was recorded once. The rearrangement links TRBV4-1 to TRBJ1-2; TRBD1 matches at 11 bases. This CDR3 spans 16 amino acids. Germline V gives CDR1 MGHRA, CDR2 YSYEKL. The V segment lost 3 bases and the J segment 2 bases; nucleotides outside the gene matches: 5. CDR3 region: CASSQDRGLGNYGYTF. In DNA, the CDR3 is TGCGCCAGCAGCCAGGACAGGGGGCTTGGGAACTATGGCTACACCTTC.

This clone was counted at least ten times. The chain links TRBV25-1 to TRBJ2-7, with D possibly being TRBD2 (5 bases). Trimming took 2 bases from V and 3 from J, leaving 11 bases between them. The CDR3 extends over 14 amino acids. The V gene's germline CDR1 is MGHDK and CDR2 SYGVNS. The CDR3 bases are TGTGCCAGCAGTGAACGCTCGGGGATCTACGAGCAGTACTTC. As protein: CASSERSGIYEQYF.

The chain uses TRBV5-1 and TRBJ2-1, with TRBD2 matching over 11 bases. J gave up 10 bases and V 5 bases, and 5 bases lay outside the gene matches. CDR1 and CDR2 (germline): SGHRS, YFSETQ. CDR3 length: 13 amino acids. The CDR3 is CASRTSGAREQFF. The CDR3 DNA reads as TGCGCCAGCAGGACTAGCGGGGCCCGGGAGCAGTTCTTC.

The chain recombines TRBV6-5 with TRBJ2-7, with 10 bases aligning to TRBD1. The CDR3 has 15 amino acids. The germline V gene has CDR1 MNHEY and CDR2 SVGAGI. V gave up 6 bases and J gave up 4 bases; unmatched junction bases: 9. This chain's CDR3 is CASSHTGTGEYEQYF. CDR3 DNA: TGTGCCAGCAGCCATACCGGGACAGGGGAGTACGAGCAGTACTTC.

This chain joins TRBV10-1 and TRBJ2-1; 12 nucleotides align to TRBD2. The CDR3 is 16 residues long. From germline, CDR1 is WNHNN and CDR2 SYGVQD (reference sequence). The J segment lost 7 bases and the V segment lost 3 bases, leaving 7 bases of the junction unmatched. CDR3 residues: CASSDIGLAGGNEQFF. In DNA form, the CDR3 reads TGCGCCAGCAGTGATATAGGGCTAGCGGGAGGGAATGAGCAGTTCTTC.

The rearrangement joins TRBV2 to TRBJ1-5; D gene ambiguous. CDR1 SNHLY and CDR2 FYNNEI come from the germline V gene. Trimming left V 2 bases short and J 1 base short, with 12 bases between. This CDR3 comprises 16 residues. The DNA for the CDR3 is TGTGCCAGCAGTGAAATGGTAGCCCAGAGCAATCAGCCCCAGCATTTT. It yields the protein CASSEMVAQSNQPQHF.

This chain joins TRBV15 and TRBJ2-3; possible D gene TRBD1, 6 bases. V was pared by 4 bases and J by 6 bases, with 11 bases between. CDR1 and CDR2 from the germline V gene are LNHNV and YYDKDF (reference sequence). The CDR3 spans 13 residues. CDR3 residues: CATSIRQEDTQYF. CDR3 DNA sequence: TGTGCCACCAGCATTAGACAGGAGGATACGCAGTATTTT.

This chain joins TRBV28 and TRBJ1-4; TRBD1 agrees at 8 bases. The CDR3 covers 14 residues. J gave up 8 bases and V 6 bases, and 8 bases lay outside the gene matches. The germline V gene encodes CDR1 MDHEN and CDR2 SYDVKM. The CDR3 loop is CASSLDRVEEKLFF. The CDR3 coding sequence is TGTGCCAGCAGCTTGGACAGGGTTGAAGAAAAACTGTTTTTT.

The rearrangement uses TRBV18 and TRBJ1-2; D uncertain. CDR3 length: 16 residues. Germline assignment: CDR1 KGHSH and CDR2 LQKENI. V dropped 6 bases and J dropped 0 bases, with 17 bases sitting between them. Here the CDR3 reads CASSNREIPPNYGYTF. The CDR3, as DNA: TGTGCCAGCTCCAACCGGGAGATTCCTCCTAACTATGGCTACACCTTC.

The chain couples TRBV7-6 to TRBJ1-1; 7 bases are shared with TRBD1. Germline CDR1 and CDR2: SGHVS and FNYEAQ. The V gene end was trimmed by 6 bases and the J gene end by 0 bases; junction bases not matched to a gene: 10. This CDR3 has 16 amino acids. The CDR3 region has the DNA TGTGCCAGCAGTTATGGTAGACAGGGCCTGAACACTGAAGCTTTCTTT. Encoded protein: CASSYGRQGLNTEAFF.

The chain employs TRBV28 and TRBJ2-2; the D gene is possibly TRBD1 (7 bases). The CDR3 runs to 18 residues. From germline, CDR1 is MDHEN and CDR2 SYDVKM. The ends were cut back, 2 bases at V and 2 bases at J, with 18 bases in the middle. The CDR3 DNA is TGTGCCAGCAGTTTACCCCGCAGGAGGGGGCGCAACACCGGGGAGCTGTTTTTT. It yields the protein CASSLPRRRGRNTGELFF.

The chain is built from TRBV4-1 and TRBJ1-3; 7 bases align to TRBD1. CDR1 and CDR2 (germline): MGHRA, YSYEKL. The V gene end was trimmed by 2 bases and the J gene end by 0 bases; junction bases not matched to a gene: 1. The CDR3 extends over 15 amino acids. As DNA, the CDR3 is TGCGCCAGCAGCCAATCAGGGGGCTCTGGAAACACCATATATTTT. It encodes CASSQSGGSGNTIYF.

This rearrangement joins TRBV7-8 to TRBJ1-2, with TRBD1 matching 8 bases. The CDR3 covers 13 residues. The V gene's germline CDR1 is SGHVS and CDR2 FQNEAQ. V lost 3 bases to trimming and J lost 8 bases; unmatched junction nucleotides: 5. CDR3 nucleotide sequence: TGTGCCAGCAGCTTGCAGGGGGCGGACGGCTACACCTTC. Protein product: CASSLQGADGYTF.

V and J are TRBV18 and TRBJ1-1, with a tentative D call TRBD1 (5 bases). Germline CDR1 and CDR2: KGHSH and LQKENI. With 3 bases removed from V and 0 bases from J, the gap between germline ends came to 8 bases. This CDR3 region has 14 residues. The CDR3 reads CASSPDTLNTEAFF. CDR3 coding DNA: TGTGCCAGCTCACCGGACACCCTGAACACTGAAGCTTTCTTT. Full variable domain (missing parts from reference TRBV18 and TRBJ1-1): NAGVMQNPRHLVRRRGQEARLRCSPMKGHSHVYWYRQLPEEGLKFMVYLQKENIIDESGMPKERFSAEFPKEGPSILRIQQVVRGDSAAYFCASSPDTLNTEAFFGQGTRLTVV.